The table lists the clone carrying this T cell receptor (beta chain) with a few counts. Via MiXCR, TCRdb re-called the RT-PCR reads, giving one row per CDR3 protein. The table includes 550,000 to 750,000 distinct CDR3 sequences, 14% detected once. CDR3 length: 14 residues. V was shortened by 5 bases and J by 0 bases, with 9 bases between the two germline ends. V usage is TRBV12-3 or TRBV12-4 and J usage is TRBJ2-3; D call uncertain. The clonotype was recovered from a female donor in good health, serving as a healthy control. Specimen: memory CD4+ T cells from blood. CDR3 in DNA: TGTGCCAGCAGTACCGGACGGAGCACAGATACGCAGTATTTT. Residues: CASSTGRSTDTQYF.